These 27 T cell receptor beta chains share one sample of origin, sequenced in a study of blood T cell repertoires in COVID-19. Using immunoSEQ multiplex PCR, the repertoire was profiled, and TCRdb retains in-frame clones only, with some absent. The sample lists 300,000 or so clones, about 82% seen once, with approximately 1.5% in the top ten. The sequenced sample was peripheral blood. The receptors were gathered from a woman between 50 and 59 years old with acute or convalescent COVID-19.

This rearrangement joins TRBV27 to TRBJ2-3, with 8 bases that match TRBD1. CDR3 length equals 14 residues. The germline CDR1 and CDR2 sequences are MNHEY and SMNVEV (reference sequence). Trimming removed 7 bases from V and 9 bases from J; junction bases left unmatched: 12. This CDR3 is CASTLQGGASTQYF. The CDR3 DNA reads as TGTGCCAGCACCTTACAGGGGGGTGCCTCGACGCAGTATTTT.

V is TRBV7-2 and J is TRBJ2-7, with a possible D match to TRBD1 (7 bases). Per the germline V gene, CDR1 is SGHTA and CDR2 is FQGNSA. The CDR3 is 14 residues long. Trimming removed 6 bases from V and 3 bases from J, with 15 bases in between. The CDR3 DNA follows: TGTGCCAGCAGAGAAGGAGGGGGCGTCTACGAGCAGTACTTC. It specifies CASREGGGVYEQYF.

V gene TRBV7-8 combines with J gene TRBJ2-7; 9 bases are a match to TRBD1. The CDR3 contains 16 residues. CDR1 SGHVS and CDR2 FQNEAQ come from the germline V gene. Trimming at V came to 5 bases and at J to 6 bases, leaving 14 bases not matched to a gene. CDR3 nucleotide sequence: TGTGCCAGCAGCACGGGACAGGGTTACACATGGCGCGAGCAGTACTTC. The encoded protein is CASSTGQGYTWREQYF.

The chain carries TRBV5-1 and TRBJ2-7; no definite D call. The CDR3 consists of 12 residues. Germline V CDR1 and CDR2: SGHRS, YFSETQ. V gave up 1 base and J gave up 5 bases, with 7 bases separating them. The CDR3 loop reads CASSLSVDEQYF. CDR3 coding DNA: TGCGCCAGCAGCTTGTCGGTCGACGAGCAGTACTTC.

V is TRBV30 and J is TRBJ1-4; 9 positions agree with TRBD1. Trimming removed 3 bases from V and 6 bases from J; junction bases left unmatched: 5. Germline V lookup: CDR1 GTSNPN, CDR2 SVGIG (reference sequence). The CDR3 covers 14 residues. CDR3 DNA sequence: TGTGCCTGGAGAGCCGGGACAGGGTATGAAAAACTGTTTTTT. It codes for CAWRAGTGYEKLFF.

The V call is TRBV7-6, the J call TRBJ2-1, with TRBD1 matching 8 bases. This CDR3 is built from 13 residues. With 4 bases clipped from V and 9 bases from J, the junction kept 5 bases outside the gene matches. Germline V CDR1 and CDR2: SGHVS, FNYEAQ. CDR3: CASSSRTGSEQFF. For the CDR3, the DNA is TGTGCCAGCAGCTCCAGGACAGGGAGTGAGCAGTTCTTC.

This clone was seen just once. This sample includes further DNA sequences coding for the same CDR3. The chain links TRBV9 to TRBJ2-1; 8 bases are a match to TRBD2. The CDR3 is 15 amino acids. J lost 0 bases, V lost 3 bases, and 2 bases had no gene match. Germline CDR1 SGDLS, CDR2 YYNGEE. CDR3 sequence (DNA): TGTGCCAGCAGCGACAGCGGGAGCTCCTACAATGAGCAGTTCTTC. Protein sequence: CASSDSGSSYNEQFF.

This clone was seen once. The chain couples TRBV7-3 to TRBJ1-1, with D possibly TRBD1 on 5 matching bases. Trimming cost V 1 base and J 4 bases, with 10 bases left between them. Per germline, CDR1 SGHTA and CDR2 FQGTGA. The CDR3 contains 14 residues. In DNA, the CDR3 is TGTGCCAGCAGCTTAAGTGGAGGGGCCACTGAAGCTTTCTTT. This translates into CASSLSGGATEAFF. Based on the CDR3 plus reference TRBV7-3 and TRBJ1-1, the full variable domain is GAGVSQTPSNKVTEKGKYVELRCDPISGHTALYWYRQSLGQGPEFLIYFQGTGAADDSGLPNDRFFAVRPEGSVSTLKIQRTERGDSAVYLCASSLSGGATEAFFGQGTRLTVV.

The chain joins TRBV2 to TRBJ1-2, with 7 bases lining up with TRBD1. J was trimmed by 13 bases and V by 7 bases; bases with no gene match: 12. The CDR3 covers 12 residues. Germline-derived CDR1 and CDR2 are SNHLY and FYNNEI. The DNA of the CDR3 is TGTGCCAGCACGGACGACGGACAGGCCACCACCTTC. As protein: CASTDDGQATTF.

This chain connects TRBV5-1 to TRBJ2-3; unclear D gene. The V and J ends lost 5 bases and 3 bases respectively, with 16 bases between them. CDR1 and CDR2 from the germline V gene are SGHRS and YFSETQ. The CDR3 is made up of 15 amino acids. CDR3 in amino acids: CASRETPEETDTQYF. The CDR3, as DNA: TGCGCCAGCAGGGAGACTCCCGAGGAGACAGATACGCAGTATTTT. Looking up the rest from reference TRBV5-1 and TRBJ2-3 gives the full variable domain: KAGVTQTPRYLIKTRGQQVTLSCSPISGHRSVSWYQQTPGQGLQFLFEYFSETQRNKGNFPGRFSGRQFSNSRSEMNVSTLELGDSALYLCASRETPEETDTQYFGPGTRLTVL.

The chain combines TRBV5-1 with TRBJ1-1; D unclear. The CDR3 is 17 residues long. Trimming shortened V by 2 bases and J by 2 bases, and 19 bases separated the two germline ends. Germline CDR1 and CDR2: SGHRS and YFSETQ. The CDR3 is CASSLDFFESPNTEAFF. The CDR3 DNA follows: TGCGCCAGCAGCTTAGACTTCTTCGAGAGCCCAAACACTGAAGCTTTCTTT.

This clone is a singleton in its sample. The rearrangement links TRBV5-4 to TRBJ1-1; tentative D call: TRBD1 (5 bases). The germline V and J ends were trimmed by 0 bases and 6 bases, with 15 bases remaining between them. The CDR3 sequence is 15 residues long. The V gene's germline CDR1 is SGHNT and CDR2 YYREEE (reference sequence). This chain's CDR3 is CASSLVAGGSPEAFF. In DNA, the CDR3 is TGTGCCAGCAGCTTGGTAGCCGGGGGTAGCCCTGAAGCTTTCTTT.

This clone has a handful of counts. The chain couples TRBV5-1 to TRBJ2-7; 8 bases map to TRBD2. The CDR3 is made up of 16 amino acids. The trim removed 7 bases at V and 4 bases at J, leaving 16 bases unmatched. Germline V gene sequence: CDR1 SGHRS, CDR2 YFSETQ. Here the CDR3 DNA reads TGCGCCAGCGGATCCCCTCTCGGGGGGGATGGGTACGAGCAGTACTTC. It encodes CASGSPLGGDGYEQYF. The complete variable domain, with remaining parts taken from reference TRBV5-1 and TRBJ2-7, reads KAGVTQTPRYLIKTRGQQVTLSCSPISGHRSVSWYQQTPGQGLQFLFEYFSETQRNKGNFPGRFSGRQFSNSRSEMNVSTLELGDSALYLCASGSPLGGDGYEQYFGPGTRLTVT.

The chain recombines TRBV25-1 with TRBJ2-1, with TRBD1 matching 11 bases. V was clipped by 6 bases and J by 4 bases; unmatched bases: 5. Germline values: CDR1 MGHDK, CDR2 SYGVNS. The CDR3 spans 15 residues. In nucleotides, the CDR3 is TGTGCCAGCAGAGGGACAGGGGGGTCTTACAATGAGCAGTTCTTC. It yields the protein CASRGTGGSYNEQFF. The full variable domain, rest sourced from reference TRBV25-1 and TRBJ2-1, is EADIYQTPRYLVIGTGKKITLECSQTMGHDKMYWYQQDPGMELHLIHYSYGVNSTEKGDLSSESTVSRIRTEHFPLTLESARPSHTSQYLCASRGTGGSYNEQFFGPGTRLTVL.

The gene calls are TRBV9 and TRBJ2-7; 9 bases match TRBD1. After removal of 0 bases from V and 6 bases from J, the junction contained 4 bases not matched to a gene. The CDR3 contains 14 residues. The germline V gene encodes CDR1 SGDLS and CDR2 YYNGEE. This chain's CDR3 is CASSVEGQGGEQYF. The CDR3 coding sequence is TGTGCCAGCAGCGTAGAGGGACAGGGAGGCGAGCAGTACTTC.

This rearrangement joins TRBV7-3 to TRBJ2-1, with TRBD2 identical over 11 bases. V was pared by 5 bases and J by 8 bases, with 5 bases of the junction left unmatched. CDR1 is SGHTA, CDR2 FQGTGA, per germline. The CDR3 covers 14 residues. The CDR3 protein is CASSPSGRIDEQFF. Written as DNA, the CDR3 is TGTGCCAGCAGCCCTAGCGGGAGGATCGATGAGCAGTTCTTC.

This clone was picked up one time. This sequence joins TRBV6-5 and TRBJ2-7; the match to TRBD2 covers 7 bases. CDR1 and CDR2 (germline): MNHEY, SVGAGI. The ends lost 8 bases at V and 5 bases at J; junction bases unmatched: 12. The CDR3 covers 14 residues. The DNA of the CDR3 is TGTGCCAGCGTTTCTAGCGGAGGTTTCGACGAGCAGTACTTC. It translates to CASVSSGGFDEQYF.

This chain links TRBV5-6 with TRBJ2-5, with 10 bases that match TRBD2. The germline gives CDR1 SGHDT, CDR2 YYEEEE. V was pared by 4 bases and J by 2 bases, with 8 bases of the junction left unmatched. The CDR3 loop spans 16 amino acids. CDR3 protein: CASSPLPLAGQETQYF. DNA for the CDR3: TGTGCCAGCAGCCCCTTACCACTAGCGGGACAAGAGACCCAGTACTTC.

This clone was seen a single time. As DNA, the CDR3 is TGTGCCAGCAGCCTTCGGACTAGCGGGAGATACGAGCAGTACTTC. Residues: CASSLRTSGRYEQYF. J is TRBJ2-7 and V is TRBV3-1 (or the pseudogene TRBV3-2), with 13 positions matching TRBD2. CDR1 is LGHDT, CDR2 YNNKEL, per germline (reference sequence). J was trimmed by 4 bases and V by 4 bases; bases with no gene match: 4. The CDR3 is made up of 15 amino acids.

V usage is TRBV28 and J usage is TRBJ1-5, with TRBD1 as a possible D gene (6 bases). The V end was cut by 6 bases, the J end by 14 bases, with 17 bases between. Germline loops: CDR1 MDHEN, CDR2 SYDVKM. The CDR3 loop spans 12 amino acids. The CDR3 DNA sequence: TGTGCCAGCAGCCCTCCAGGGGCTAGAAAGCATTTT. Protein: CASSPPGARKHF.

The V and J genes are TRBV18 and TRBJ2-7; D is undetermined. Germline V lookup: CDR1 KGHSH, CDR2 LQKENI. V lost 1 base to trimming and J lost 2 bases, with 15 bases between them. This CDR3 has 16 residues. In DNA form, the CDR3 reads TGTGCCAGCTCACCACAGTCACTACCGCTCCCCTACGAGCAGTACTTC. Translation gives CASSPQSLPLPYEQYF.

The sample holds a few counts of this clone. The J gene is TRBJ2-7, the V gene TRBV9; 7 bases map to TRBD1. The germline V gene encodes CDR1 SGDLS and CDR2 YYNGEE. With 5 bases clipped from V and 5 bases from J, the junction kept 7 bases outside the gene matches. This CDR3 region has 13 residues. CDR3 amino acids: CASSRQGSHEQYF. Here the CDR3 DNA reads TGTGCCAGCAGTCGACAGGGATCACACGAGCAGTACTTC.

The CDR3 here is CASSSRTSGYNEQFF. The CDR3 DNA follows: TGTGCCAGCAGTTCAAGGACTAGCGGTTACAATGAGCAGTTCTTC. The chain combines TRBV6-5 with TRBJ2-1, with 10 positions matching TRBD2. J lost 4 bases, V lost 4 bases, and 4 bases had no gene match. Germline values: CDR1 MNHEY, CDR2 SVGAGI. The CDR3 has 15 residues.

This clone was detected once. The chain links TRBV5-1 to TRBJ2-1; possibly TRBD2 for D (5 bases). V dropped 4 bases and J dropped 5 bases, with 19 bases sitting between them. This CDR3 comprises 16 residues. Germline V lookup: CDR1 SGHRS, CDR2 YFSETQ. The CDR3 region has the DNA TGCGCCAGCAGCCTCCCTGGCGATCGGGGAAACAATGAGCAGTTCTTC. Amino acids: CASSLPGDRGNNEQFF.

This clone was seen just once. V gene TRBV4-2 combines with J gene TRBJ2-7; 9 positions agree with TRBD2. Germline V gene lookup returns CDR1 LGHNA and CDR2 YNFKEQ. V was pared by 3 bases and J by 4 bases, with 4 bases of the junction left unmatched. The CDR3 loop spans 14 amino acids. CDR3 in amino acids: CASSQRTSEYEQYF. CDR3 coding DNA: TGTGCCAGCAGCCAGAGGACTAGCGAATACGAGCAGTACTTC.

The rearrangement joins TRBV5-1 to TRBJ2-7; D perhaps matches TRBD2 (5 bases). Germline CDR1 SGHRS, CDR2 YFSETQ. This CDR3 contains 15 residues. Trimming shortened V by 0 bases and J by 1 base, and 11 bases separated the two germline ends. Written as DNA, the CDR3 is TGCGCCAGCAGCTTGGAACCAGGACTTTCCTACGAGCAGTACTTC. As protein: CASSLEPGLSYEQYF.

The chain recombines TRBV6-5 with TRBJ1-2; TRBD1 matches 8 bases. From germline, CDR1 is MNHEY and CDR2 SVGAGI. J was trimmed by 4 bases and V by 6 bases; bases with no gene match: 7. The CDR3 is 14 amino acids. The CDR3 region is CASRYGQGVYGYTF. The CDR3 DNA is TGTGCCAGCAGGTATGGACAGGGAGTCTATGGCTACACCTTC.